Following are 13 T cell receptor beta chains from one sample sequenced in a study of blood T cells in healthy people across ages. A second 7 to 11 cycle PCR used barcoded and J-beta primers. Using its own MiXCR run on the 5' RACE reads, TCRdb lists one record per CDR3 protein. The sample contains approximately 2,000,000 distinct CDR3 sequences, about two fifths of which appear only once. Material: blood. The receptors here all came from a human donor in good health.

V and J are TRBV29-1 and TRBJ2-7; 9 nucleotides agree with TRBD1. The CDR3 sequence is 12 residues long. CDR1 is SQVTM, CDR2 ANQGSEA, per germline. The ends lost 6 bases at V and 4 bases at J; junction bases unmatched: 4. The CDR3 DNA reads TGCAGCGTCGCGACAGGGGGTTACGAGCAGTACTTC. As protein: CSVATGGYEQYF.

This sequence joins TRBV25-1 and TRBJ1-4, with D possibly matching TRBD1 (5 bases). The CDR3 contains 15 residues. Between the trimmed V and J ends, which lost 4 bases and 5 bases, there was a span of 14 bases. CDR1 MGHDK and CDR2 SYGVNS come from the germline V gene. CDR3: CASSGPGRWNEKLFF. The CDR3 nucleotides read TGTGCCAGCAGTGGACCGGGACGGTGGAATGAAAAACTGTTTTTT.

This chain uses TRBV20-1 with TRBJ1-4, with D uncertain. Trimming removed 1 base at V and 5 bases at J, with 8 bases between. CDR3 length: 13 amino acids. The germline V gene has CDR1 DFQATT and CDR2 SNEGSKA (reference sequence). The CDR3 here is CSARAQWNEKLFF. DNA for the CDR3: TGCAGTGCTAGAGCCCAGTGGAATGAAAAACTGTTTTTT.

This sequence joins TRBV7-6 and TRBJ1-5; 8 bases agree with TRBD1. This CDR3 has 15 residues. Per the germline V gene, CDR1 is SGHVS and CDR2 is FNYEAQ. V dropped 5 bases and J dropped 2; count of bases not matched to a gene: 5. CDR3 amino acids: CASSMTGDGNQPQHF. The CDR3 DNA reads TGTGCCAGCAGCATGACAGGGGATGGCAATCAGCCCCAGCATTTT.

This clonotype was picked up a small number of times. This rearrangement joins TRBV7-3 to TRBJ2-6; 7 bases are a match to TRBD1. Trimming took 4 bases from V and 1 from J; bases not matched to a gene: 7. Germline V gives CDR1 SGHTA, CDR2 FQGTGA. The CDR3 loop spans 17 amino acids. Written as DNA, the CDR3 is TGTGCCAGCAGCTCCCGACAGGGCGTATCTGGGGCCAACGTCCTGACTTTC. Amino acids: CASSSRQGVSGANVLTF.

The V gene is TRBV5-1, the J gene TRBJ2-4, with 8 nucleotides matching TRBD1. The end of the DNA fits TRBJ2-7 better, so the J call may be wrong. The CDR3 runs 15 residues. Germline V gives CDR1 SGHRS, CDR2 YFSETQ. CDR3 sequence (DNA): TGCGCCAGCAGCTTGGTAGTTCAGGGGGCTGTCGAGCAGTACTTC. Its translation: CASSLVVQGAVEQYF.

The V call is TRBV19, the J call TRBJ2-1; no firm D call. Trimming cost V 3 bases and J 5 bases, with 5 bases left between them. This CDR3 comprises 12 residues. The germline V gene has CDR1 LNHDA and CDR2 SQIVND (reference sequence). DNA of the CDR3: TGTGCCAGTAGTATCGAAGACAATGAGCAGTTCTTC. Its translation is CASSIEDNEQFF.

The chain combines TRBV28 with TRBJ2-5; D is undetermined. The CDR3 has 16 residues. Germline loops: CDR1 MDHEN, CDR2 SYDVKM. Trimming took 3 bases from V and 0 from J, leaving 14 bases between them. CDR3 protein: CASSFKPTWYQETQYF. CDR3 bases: TGTGCCAGCAGTTTTAAGCCCACTTGGTACCAAGAGACCCAGTACTTC.

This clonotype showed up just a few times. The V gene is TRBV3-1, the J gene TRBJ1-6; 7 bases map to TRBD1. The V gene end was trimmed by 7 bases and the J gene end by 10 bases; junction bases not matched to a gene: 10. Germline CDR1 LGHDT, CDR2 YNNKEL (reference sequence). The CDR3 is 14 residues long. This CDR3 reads CASTQGGLGSPLHF. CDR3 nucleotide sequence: TGTGCCAGCACCCAGGGGGGCCTTGGGTCACCCCTCCACTTT.

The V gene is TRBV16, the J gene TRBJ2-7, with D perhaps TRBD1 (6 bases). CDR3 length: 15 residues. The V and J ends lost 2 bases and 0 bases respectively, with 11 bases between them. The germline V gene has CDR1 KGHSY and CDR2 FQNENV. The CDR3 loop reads CASSQNRGISYEQYF. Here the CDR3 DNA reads TGTGCCAGCAGCCAAAATAGGGGGATCTCCTACGAGCAGTACTTC. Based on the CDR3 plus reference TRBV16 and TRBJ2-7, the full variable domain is GEEVAQTPKHLVRGEGQKAKLYCAPIKGHSYVFWYQQVLKNEFKFLISFQNENVFDETGMPKERFSAKCLPNSPCSLEIQATKLEDSAVYFCASSQNRGISYEQYFGPGTRLTVT.

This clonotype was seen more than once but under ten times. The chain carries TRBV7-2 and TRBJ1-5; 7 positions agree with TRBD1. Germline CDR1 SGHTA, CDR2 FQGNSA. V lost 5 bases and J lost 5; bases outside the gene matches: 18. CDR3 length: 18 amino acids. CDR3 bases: TGTGCCAGCAGCCTCCAGGAGGGAGTGGCAGGGGGTCATCAGCCCCAGCATTTT. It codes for CASSLQEGVAGGHQPQHF.

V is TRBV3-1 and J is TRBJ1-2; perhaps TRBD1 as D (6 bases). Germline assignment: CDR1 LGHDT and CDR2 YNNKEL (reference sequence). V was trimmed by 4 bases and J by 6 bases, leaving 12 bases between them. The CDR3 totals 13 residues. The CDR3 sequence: CASSLPAGDGYTF. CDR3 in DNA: TGTGCCAGCAGCCTCCCTGCAGGGGATGGCTACACCTTC.

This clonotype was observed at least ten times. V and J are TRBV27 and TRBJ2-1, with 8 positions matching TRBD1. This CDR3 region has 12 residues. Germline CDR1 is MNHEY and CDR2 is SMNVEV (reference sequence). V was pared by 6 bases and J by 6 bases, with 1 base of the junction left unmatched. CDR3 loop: CASSDRGNEQFF. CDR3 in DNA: TGTGCCAGCAGCGACAGGGGCAATGAGCAGTTCTTC.